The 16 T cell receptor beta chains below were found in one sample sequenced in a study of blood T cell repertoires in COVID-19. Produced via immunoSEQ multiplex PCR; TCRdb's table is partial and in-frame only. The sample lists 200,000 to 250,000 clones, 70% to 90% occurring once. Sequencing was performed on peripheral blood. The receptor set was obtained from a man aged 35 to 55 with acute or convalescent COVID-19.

In nucleotides, the CDR3 is TGCGCCAGCAGCTTGGGACAGGATAATTCACCCCTCCACTTT. Protein product: CASSLGQDNSPLHF. V is TRBV5-1 and J is TRBJ1-6, with D tentatively TRBD1 (6 bases). CDR1 SGHRS and CDR2 YFSETQ come from the germline V gene. V was pared by 0 bases and J by 5 bases, with 6 bases between. This CDR3 contains 14 residues.

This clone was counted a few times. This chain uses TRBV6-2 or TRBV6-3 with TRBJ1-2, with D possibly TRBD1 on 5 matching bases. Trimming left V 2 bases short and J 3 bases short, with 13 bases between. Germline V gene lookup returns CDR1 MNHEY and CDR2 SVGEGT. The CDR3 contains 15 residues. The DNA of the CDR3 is TGTGCCAGCAGTTACAGGAGGGGAACTGACTATGGCTACACCTTC. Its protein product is CASSYRRGTDYGYTF.

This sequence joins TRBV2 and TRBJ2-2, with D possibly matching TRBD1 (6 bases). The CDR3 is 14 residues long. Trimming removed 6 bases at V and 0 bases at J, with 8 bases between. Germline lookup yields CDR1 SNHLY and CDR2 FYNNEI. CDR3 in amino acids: CASRRGTNTGELFF. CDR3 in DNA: TGTGCCAGCAGGAGGGGGACGAACACCGGGGAGCTGTTTTTT.

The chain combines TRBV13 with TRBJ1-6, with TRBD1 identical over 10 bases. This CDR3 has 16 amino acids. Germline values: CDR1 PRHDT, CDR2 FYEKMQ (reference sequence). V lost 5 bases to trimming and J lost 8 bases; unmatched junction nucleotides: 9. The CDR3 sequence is CASSLRSGTGDSPLHF. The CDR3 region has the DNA TGTGCCAGCAGCCTTAGGTCCGGGACAGGGGATTCACCCCTCCACTTT.

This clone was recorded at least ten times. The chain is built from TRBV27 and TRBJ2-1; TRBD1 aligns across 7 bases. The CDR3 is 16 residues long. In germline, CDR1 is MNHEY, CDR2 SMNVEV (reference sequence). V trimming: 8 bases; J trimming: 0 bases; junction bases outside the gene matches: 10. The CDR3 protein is CASRYDAGGSYNEQFF. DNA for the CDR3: TGTGCCAGCCGTTATGACGCAGGGGGCTCCTACAATGAGCAGTTCTTC.

DNA of the CDR3: TGTGCCAGCAGCCGAGCAGGGGGCTTTGGCGAGCAGTACTTC. This codes for CASSRAGGFGEQYF. The J gene is TRBJ2-7, the V gene TRBV7-9; TRBD1 matches 8 bases. J gave up 6 bases and V 5 bases, and 9 bases lay outside the gene matches. CDR3 length: 14 amino acids. Germline V lookup: CDR1 SEHNR, CDR2 FQNEAQ (reference sequence).

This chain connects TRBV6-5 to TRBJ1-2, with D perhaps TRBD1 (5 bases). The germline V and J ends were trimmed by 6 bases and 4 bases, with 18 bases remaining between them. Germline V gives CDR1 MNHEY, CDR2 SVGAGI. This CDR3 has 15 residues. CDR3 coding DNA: TGTGCCAGCAGCATCTTCGCGGGGGGTGGCTATGGCTACACCTTC. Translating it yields CASSIFAGGGYGYTF.

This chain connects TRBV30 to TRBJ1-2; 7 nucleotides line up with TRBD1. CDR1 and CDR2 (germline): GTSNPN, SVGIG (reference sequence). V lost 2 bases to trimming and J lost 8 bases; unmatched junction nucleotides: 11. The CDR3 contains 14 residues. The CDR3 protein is CAWSHARTGGGYTF. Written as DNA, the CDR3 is TGTGCCTGGAGTCACGCCCGGACAGGCGGGGGCTACACCTTC.

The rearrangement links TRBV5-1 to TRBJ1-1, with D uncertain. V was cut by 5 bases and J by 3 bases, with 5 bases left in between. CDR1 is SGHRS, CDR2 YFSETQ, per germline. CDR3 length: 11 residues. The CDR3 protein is CASRADTEAFF. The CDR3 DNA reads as TGCGCCAGCAGGGCTGACACTGAAGCTTTCTTT.

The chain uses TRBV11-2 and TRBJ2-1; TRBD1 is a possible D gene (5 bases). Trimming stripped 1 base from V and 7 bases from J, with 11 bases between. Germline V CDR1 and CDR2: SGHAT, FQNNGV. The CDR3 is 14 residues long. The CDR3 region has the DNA TGTGCCAGCAGCTTAGGGGCCAAGGGGAATGAGCAGTTCTTC. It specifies CASSLGAKGNEQFF. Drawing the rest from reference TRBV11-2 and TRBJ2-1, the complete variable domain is EAGVAQSPRYKIIEKRQSVAFWCNPISGHATLYWYQQILGQGPKLLIQFQNNGVVDDSQLPKDRFSAERLKGVDSTLKIQPAKLEDSAVYLCASSLGAKGNEQFFGPGTRLTVL.

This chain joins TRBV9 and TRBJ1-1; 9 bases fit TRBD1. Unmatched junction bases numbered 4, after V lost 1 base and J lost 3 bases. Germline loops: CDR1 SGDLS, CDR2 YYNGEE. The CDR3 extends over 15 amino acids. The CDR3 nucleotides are TGTGCCAGCAGCGTAAAACAGGGGGCGGACACTGAAGCTTTCTTT. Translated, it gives CASSVKQGADTEAFF. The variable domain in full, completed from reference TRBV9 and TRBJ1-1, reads DSGVTQTPKHLITATGQRVTLRCSPRSGDLSVYWYQQSLDQGLQFLIQYYNGEERAKGNILERFSAQQFPDLHSELNLSSLELGDSALYFCASSVKQGADTEAFFGQGTRLTVV.

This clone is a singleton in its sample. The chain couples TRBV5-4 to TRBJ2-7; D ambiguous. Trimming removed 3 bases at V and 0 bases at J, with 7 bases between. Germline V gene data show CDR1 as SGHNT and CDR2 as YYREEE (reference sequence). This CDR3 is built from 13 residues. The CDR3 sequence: CASSSANSYEQYF. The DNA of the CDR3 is TGTGCCAGCAGCTCAGCGAACTCCTACGAGCAGTACTTC.

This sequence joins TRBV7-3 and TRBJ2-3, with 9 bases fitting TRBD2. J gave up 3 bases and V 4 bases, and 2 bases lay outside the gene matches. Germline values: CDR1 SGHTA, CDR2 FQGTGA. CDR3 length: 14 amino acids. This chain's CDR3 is CASSSGLATDTQYF. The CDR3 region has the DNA TGTGCCAGCAGCTCCGGACTAGCGACAGATACGCAGTATTTT.

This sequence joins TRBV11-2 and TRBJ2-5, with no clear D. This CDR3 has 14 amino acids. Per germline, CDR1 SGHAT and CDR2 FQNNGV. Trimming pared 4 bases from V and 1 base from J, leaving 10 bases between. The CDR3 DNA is TGTGCCAGCAGCTCTCTCAGGTTCCAAGAGACCCAGTACTTC. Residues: CASSSLRFQETQYF.

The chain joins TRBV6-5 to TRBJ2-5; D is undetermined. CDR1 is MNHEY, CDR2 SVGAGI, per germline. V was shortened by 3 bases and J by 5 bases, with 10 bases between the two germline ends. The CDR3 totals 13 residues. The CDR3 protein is CASSYSTRETQYF. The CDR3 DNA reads TGTGCCAGCAGTTATTCAACGAGGGAGACCCAGTACTTC.

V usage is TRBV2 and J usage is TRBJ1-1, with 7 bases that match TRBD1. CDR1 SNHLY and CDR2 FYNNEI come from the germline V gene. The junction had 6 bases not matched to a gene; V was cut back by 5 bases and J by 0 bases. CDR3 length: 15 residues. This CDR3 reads CASSRQGFMNTEAFF. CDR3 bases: TGTGCCAGCAGTCGACAGGGCTTTATGAACACTGAAGCTTTCTTT.